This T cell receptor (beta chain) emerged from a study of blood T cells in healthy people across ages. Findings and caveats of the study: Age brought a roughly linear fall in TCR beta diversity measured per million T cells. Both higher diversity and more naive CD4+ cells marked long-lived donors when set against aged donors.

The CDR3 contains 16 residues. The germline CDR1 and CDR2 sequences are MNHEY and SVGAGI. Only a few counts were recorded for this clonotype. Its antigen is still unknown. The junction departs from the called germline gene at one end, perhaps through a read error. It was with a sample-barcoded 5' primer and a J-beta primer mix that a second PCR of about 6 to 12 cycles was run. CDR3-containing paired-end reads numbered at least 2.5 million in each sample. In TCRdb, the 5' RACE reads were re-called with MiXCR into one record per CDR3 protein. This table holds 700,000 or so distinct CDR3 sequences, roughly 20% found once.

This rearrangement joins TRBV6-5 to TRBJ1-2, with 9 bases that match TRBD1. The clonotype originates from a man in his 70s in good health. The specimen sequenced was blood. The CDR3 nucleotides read TGTGCCAGCATAAAAAACCGGGACAGGGCTAACTATGGCAACACCTTC. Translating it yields CASIKNRDRANYGNTF.